A single sample is the source of the 27 T cell receptor beta chains below, sequenced in a study of OX40 agonist ivuxolimab in advanced cancers. The assay was immunoSEQ multiplex PCR, and TCRdb's table has in-frame clones only and misses some. The data contain 100,000 or so clones, approximately 87% of them singletons. Sequenced here: CD4+ or CD8+ T cells sorted from blood, sampled in a trial of the OX40 agonist ivuxolimab. These receptors all stem from an adult with an advanced solid tumor such as melanoma, head and neck, liver or kidney cancer.

The V and J genes are TRBV7-9 and TRBJ2-1; D is unclear. This CDR3 spans 12 amino acids. The V gene's germline CDR1 is SEHNR and CDR2 FQNEAQ (reference sequence). Deletions cut 1 base from V and 6 bases from J, with 4 bases between. The DNA of the CDR3 is TGTGCCAGCAGCTTAGGGGCCAATGAGCAGTTCTTC. Amino acid sequence: CASSLGANEQFF.

V gene TRBV30 combines with J gene TRBJ1-2, with unresolved D. The germline V and J ends were trimmed by 2 bases and 2 bases, with 6 bases remaining between them. Germline CDR1 is GTSNPN and CDR2 is SVGIG (reference sequence). This CDR3 contains 12 residues. The CDR3 is CAWSPGNYGYTF. Written as DNA, the CDR3 is TGTGCCTGGAGTCCGGGGAACTATGGCTACACCTTC.

This clone was observed a handful of times. The chain recombines TRBV11-3 with TRBJ2-5; 14 nucleotides line up with TRBD2. V trimming: 3 bases; J trimming: 5 bases; junction bases outside the gene matches: 5. The CDR3 has 16 amino acids. Germline CDR1 and CDR2: SGHNT and YENEEA. This CDR3 is CASSLRLAGGPETQYF. In DNA form, the CDR3 reads TGTGCCAGCAGCTTGAGACTAGCGGGAGGGCCCGAGACCCAGTACTTC.

This chain joins TRBV30 and TRBJ2-1; 11 bases match TRBD2. Germline CDR1 reads GTSNPN; CDR2 reads SVGIG (reference sequence). CDR3 length equals 18 residues. V was clipped by 0 bases and J by 0 bases; unmatched bases: 7. CDR3 sequence: CAWSVPHSGRASYNEQFF. CDR3 nucleotides: TGTGCCTGGAGTGTACCACATAGCGGGAGGGCCTCCTACAATGAGCAGTTCTTC.

This clone has more than one count but fewer than ten. The chain joins TRBV18 to TRBJ2-7; possibly TRBD2 for D (5 bases). Trimming took 5 bases from V and 5 from J, leaving 13 bases between them. Germline CDR1 and CDR2: KGHSH and LQKENI. The CDR3 length is 13 residues. CDR3 nucleotides: TGTGCCAGCTCATTGCTAGCCACGGACGAGCAGTACTTC. This sequence encodes CASSLLATDEQYF.

The chain uses TRBV4-1 and TRBJ2-1; maybe TRBD2 (6 bases). The V and J ends lost 5 bases and 8 bases respectively, with 16 bases between them. The V gene's germline CDR1 is MGHRA and CDR2 YSYEKL. This CDR3 spans 14 amino acids. The CDR3 bases are TGCGCCAGCAGCGACCGATGGAGGGTGGATGAGCAGTTCTTC. Translating gives CASSDRWRVDEQFF.

The CDR3 here is CASSTLAGGPTLDEQYF. CDR3 DNA: TGTGCCAGCAGTACACTAGCGGGAGGGCCTACGTTGGACGAGCAGTACTTC. The chain combines TRBV27 with TRBJ2-5; 13 nucleotides align to TRBD2. The J call may be faulty, since TRBJ2-7 better matches the DNA end. CDR3 length: 17 amino acids. Germline CDR1 reads MNHEY; CDR2 reads SMNVEV (reference sequence).

J is TRBJ2-3 and V is TRBV19; D ambiguous. With 6 bases removed from V and 0 bases from J, the gap between germline ends came to 10 bases. The CDR3 runs to 14 residues. CDR1 and CDR2 (germline): LNHDA, SQIVND (reference sequence). This CDR3 reads CASRKTSSTDTQYF. In nucleotides, the CDR3 is TGTGCCAGTAGGAAGACCTCTAGCACAGATACGCAGTATTTT.

V is TRBV25-1 and J is TRBJ1-1; D is unclear. The CDR3 is made up of 15 amino acids. Trimming stripped 1 base from V and 0 bases from J, with 9 bases between. Germline V CDR1 and CDR2: MGHDK, SYGVNS. CDR3 residues: CASSEWNVLNTEAFF. CDR3 bases: TGTGCCAGCAGTGAATGGAACGTTTTGAACACTGAAGCTTTCTTT. Combining the CDR3 with reference TRBV25-1 and TRBJ1-1 gives the whole variable domain EADIYQTPRYLVIGTGKKITLECSQTMGHDKMYWYQQDPGMELHLIHYSYGVNSTEKGDLSSESTVSRIRTEHFPLTLESARPSHTSQYLCASSEWNVLNTEAFFGQGTRLTVV.

J is TRBJ2-1 and V is TRBV7-8; 8 bases line up with TRBD1. Germline CDR1 reads SGHVS; CDR2 reads FQNEAQ. The CDR3 runs 16 residues. V was pared by 5 bases and J by 4 bases, with 10 bases of the junction left unmatched. The CDR3 region is CASSRFRTGNYNEQFF. The CDR3 coding sequence is TGTGCCAGCAGCCGATTTCGGACAGGGAATTACAATGAGCAGTTCTTC.

A single count supports this clone. The chain is built from TRBV11-2 and TRBJ1-3; D gene uncertain. Germline CDR1 SGHAT, CDR2 FQNNGV. The CDR3 contains 13 residues. Trimming stripped 4 bases from V and 3 bases from J, with 7 bases between. The CDR3 coding sequence is TGTGCCAGCAGCTCCAAAATTGGAAACACCATATATTTT. Translating it yields CASSSKIGNTIYF. Variable domain in full (rest from reference TRBV11-2 and TRBJ1-3): EAGVAQSPRYKIIEKRQSVAFWCNPISGHATLYWYQQILGQGPKLLIQFQNNGVVDDSQLPKDRFSAERLKGVDSTLKIQPAKLEDSAVYLCASSSKIGNTIYFGEGSWLTVV.

CDR3 bases: TGTGCCAGCTCACCTTTCATAGAGGGACGAGAGGAAGAGACCCAGTACTTC. It is translated as CASSPFIEGREEETQYF. The rearrangement uses TRBV18 and TRBJ2-5; D might be TRBD1 or TRBD2, each matching 5 bases. CDR1 and CDR2 from the germline V gene are KGHSH and LQKENI. The V end was cut by 3 bases, the J end by 3 bases, with 20 bases between. The CDR3 sequence is 17 residues long.

The V call is TRBV6-1, the J call TRBJ2-1; TRBD1 aligns across 8 bases. V lost 4 bases to trimming and J lost 3 bases; unmatched junction nucleotides: 2. Germline CDR1 MNHNS, CDR2 SASEGT. This CDR3 spans 14 amino acids. CDR3 sequence reads: CASSGDRGYNEQFF. The CDR3 DNA reads as TGTGCCAGCAGTGGTGACAGGGGCTACAATGAGCAGTTCTTC.

The J gene is TRBJ2-4, the V gene TRBV30; 9 positions agree with TRBD1. The CDR3 contains 17 residues. J was trimmed by 8 bases and V by 0 bases; bases with no gene match: 14. CDR1 is GTSNPN, CDR2 SVGIG, per germline (reference sequence). The CDR3 bases are TGTGCCTGGAGTGTTGGGGGACAGGGCACAACTTCGGACATTCAGTACTTC. Protein sequence: CAWSVGGQGTTSDIQYF.

This chain joins TRBV19 and TRBJ1-6; TRBD1 might be the D (5 bases). This CDR3 contains 15 residues. Germline CDR1 LNHDA, CDR2 SQIVND (reference sequence). The ends were cut back, 8 bases at V and 6 bases at J, with 17 bases in the middle. The CDR3, as DNA: TGTGCCAGTCAGTCGGGGCAGTATCGTAATTCACCCCTCCACTTT. This encodes CASQSGQYRNSPLHF.

This clone was recorded only once. The chain employs TRBV7-8 and TRBJ1-2; D gene unclear. Deletions cut 5 bases from V and 8 bases from J, with 15 bases between. Germline V gene lookup returns CDR1 SGHVS and CDR2 FQNEAQ. The CDR3 runs 13 residues. CDR3 DNA sequence: TGTGCCAGCAGCACGCGGGGTCGGGGAGGCTACACCTTC. Its protein product is CASSTRGRGGYTF.

The chain combines TRBV18 with TRBJ2-3; D is unclear. Germline V gene lookup returns CDR1 KGHSH and CDR2 LQKENI. This CDR3 comprises 11 residues. The V end lost 1 base, the J end lost 6 bases, and 2 bases lay between the germline ends. Here the CDR3 reads CASSPLDTQYF. The CDR3 coding sequence is TGTGCCAGCTCACCACTGGATACGCAGTATTTT.

V usage is TRBV9 and J usage is TRBJ2-1; no clear D. V lost 0 bases to trimming and J lost 0 bases, with 7 bases between them. The CDR3 totals 15 residues. Germline CDR1 and CDR2: SGDLS and YYNGEE. DNA for the CDR3: TGTGCCAGCAGCGTAGTACCCATCTCCTACAATGAGCAGTTCTTC. Amino acids: CASSVVPISYNEQFF.

The J gene is TRBJ2-3, the V gene TRBV9; 15 bases line up with TRBD2. With 0 bases clipped from V and 3 bases from J, the junction kept 11 bases outside the gene matches. The CDR3 has 20 residues. Germline V gene lookup returns CDR1 SGDLS and CDR2 YYNGEE. The CDR3 loop is CASSVGGLAGGRSRTDTQYF. The CDR3 DNA is TGTGCCAGCAGCGTAGGGGGACTAGCGGGAGGAAGAAGTCGTACAGATACGCAGTATTTT.

The chain is built from TRBV30 and TRBJ2-3, with 10 bases matching TRBD2. CDR3 size: 13 residues. Germline V gene sequence: CDR1 GTSNPN, CDR2 SVGIG (reference sequence). CDR3 in DNA: TGTGCTCAAACTAGCGGGATACCGTTCCGGCAGTATTTT. It codes for CAQTSGIPFRQYF.

This clone was counted between two and nine times. The J gene is TRBJ1-4, the V gene TRBV30; TRBD1 matches 7 bases. The germline CDR1 and CDR2 sequences are GTSNPN and SVGIG (reference sequence). This CDR3 spans 15 amino acids. With V trimmed by 0 bases and J by 7 bases, 8 bases remained unmatched. This chain's CDR3 is CAWSVRDRAGEKLFF. DNA of the CDR3: TGTGCCTGGAGTGTACGTGACAGGGCGGGTGAAAAACTGTTTTTT.

The V and J genes are TRBV6-1 and TRBJ2-1; no reliable D call. V was trimmed by 0 bases and J by 2 bases, leaving 8 bases between them. CDR1 and CDR2 from the germline V gene are MNHNS and SASEGT. The CDR3 consists of 15 residues. CDR3 nucleotide sequence: TGTGCCAGCAGTGAAGCGCCAGAAGCCTACAATGAGCAGTTCTTC. Translated, it gives CASSEAPEAYNEQFF.

The rearrangement links TRBV19 to TRBJ2-1, with D perhaps assigned TRBD1 or TRBD2 (5 bases each). The CDR3 spans 16 residues. Germline CDR1 LNHDA, CDR2 SQIVND (reference sequence). V was cut by 4 bases and J by 0 bases, with 13 bases left in between. CDR3 nucleotides: TGTGCCAGTAGTACCGGGGCAAGCCCCTCCTACAATGAGCAGTTCTTC. Protein: CASSTGASPSYNEQFF.

The chain carries TRBV15 and TRBJ2-7; D is possibly TRBD1 (5 bases). Trimming cost V 3 bases and J 3 bases, with 15 bases left between them. The CDR3 spans 15 residues. Germline V gives CDR1 LNHNV, CDR2 YYDKDF (reference sequence). The CDR3 here is CATSRGDSPHYEQYF. The CDR3 DNA is TGTGCCACCAGCAGGGGCGACAGCCCTCACTACGAGCAGTACTTC.

The V call is TRBV6-5, the J call TRBJ2-7; D may be TRBD1 (6 bases). The CDR3 covers 14 residues. With 4 bases removed from V and 0 bases from J, the gap between germline ends came to 10 bases. Germline lookup yields CDR1 MNHEY and CDR2 SVGAGI. CDR3 amino acids: CASSFAGVSYEQYF. The CDR3, as DNA: TGTGCCAGCAGTTTTGCAGGGGTCTCCTACGAGCAGTACTTC.

This chain uses TRBV18 with TRBJ1-2; the D gene is possibly TRBD1 (5 bases). This CDR3 comprises 14 residues. The V end lost 5 bases, the J end lost 1 base, and 11 bases lay between the germline ends. CDR1 and CDR2 (germline): KGHSH, LQKENI. The CDR3 sequence: CASSARGLNYGYTF. The CDR3 DNA reads as TGTGCCAGCTCAGCCCGGGGCCTTAACTATGGCTACACCTTC.

This clone was found once. The CDR3 DNA reads TGTGCCACCAGCAGAGACTCCTCAGGACGAGCTGAAGCTTTCTTT. Translation: CATSRDSSGRAEAFF. The gene calls are TRBV15 and TRBJ1-1; no reliable D call. CDR1 and CDR2 from the germline V gene are LNHNV and YYDKDF (reference sequence). V was cut by 0 bases and J by 6 bases, with 14 bases left in between. The CDR3 sequence is 15 residues long.